Each of the 20 T cell receptor beta chains below was sequenced from the same sample in a study of T cell responses to AZD1222 COVID-19 vaccine. Clones were sequenced by immunoSEQ multiplex PCR, and TCRdb holds only the in-frame ones, with some missing. The sample holds 95,000 to 150,000 clones; roughly 87% are singletons and the top ten take about 1.2%. Sequences were derived from peripheral blood, sampled on day 0 of AZD1222 vaccination. The receptors were sampled from an adult in good health.

This clone appeared a few times. V is TRBV27 and J is TRBJ1-2; D is unclear. V lost 3 bases and J lost 7, with 12 bases in between. Germline CDR1 MNHEY, CDR2 SMNVEV (reference sequence). This CDR3 contains 13 residues. As DNA, the CDR3 is TGTGCCAGCAGTTTCGGCCTCTCGTCTGGCTACACCTTC. Translating gives CASSFGLSSGYTF.

The V call is TRBV7-2, the J call TRBJ1-1; 7 bases are shared with TRBD1. The CDR3 is made up of 17 amino acids. J lost 0 bases, V lost 1 base, and 8 bases had no gene match. In germline, CDR1 is SGHTA, CDR2 FQGNSA. CDR3 sequence (DNA): TGTGCCAGCAGCTTAGTAGGGGGCGGCGCGATGAACACTGAAGCTTTCTTT. Translation: CASSLVGGGAMNTEAFF.

The chain links TRBV19 to TRBJ2-7; possibly TRBD2 for D (6 bases). Per germline, CDR1 LNHDA and CDR2 SQIVND (reference sequence). Trimming took off 5 bases at V and 5 bases at J, with 13 bases between the two ends. The CDR3 spans 13 residues. The CDR3 region is CASSGRGYDEQYF. CDR3 bases: TGTGCCAGTAGTGGCCGGGGGTACGACGAGCAGTACTTC.

The V call is TRBV4-2, the J call TRBJ2-7, with 7 bases identical to TRBD1. The V gene end was trimmed by 4 bases and the J gene end by 0 bases; junction bases not matched to a gene: 9. Germline V gene lookup returns CDR1 LGHNA and CDR2 YNFKEQ. The length of the CDR3 is 16 residues. The CDR3 reads CASSREPGQSSYEQYF. In DNA form, the CDR3 reads TGTGCCAGCAGCCGCGAACCGGGACAGAGCTCCTACGAGCAGTACTTC.

In its sample, this clone was seen once. The gene calls are TRBV30 and TRBJ1-2; D call uncertain. There are 15 residues in the CDR3. V lost 2 bases and J lost 5, with 18 bases in between. Germline CDR1 is GTSNPN and CDR2 is SVGIG (reference sequence). This CDR3 is CAWSPLVTPSYGYTF. Here the CDR3 DNA reads TGTGCCTGGAGTCCGTTGGTAACGCCTTCTTATGGCTACACCTTC.

V gene TRBV7-8 combines with J gene TRBJ1-5; D unresolved. The CDR3 loop spans 16 amino acids. Between the trimmed V and J ends, which lost 1 base and 0 bases, there was a span of 10 bases. Germline CDR1 and CDR2: SGHVS and FQNEAQ. The CDR3 spells CASSLGRGYSNQPQHF. The CDR3 DNA is TGTGCCAGCAGCTTAGGTCGCGGATATAGCAATCAGCCCCAGCATTTT.

This clone is a singleton in its sample. The V gene is TRBV30, the J gene TRBJ2-3; D possibly corresponds to TRBD1 (6 bases). The germline V and J ends were trimmed by 6 bases and 4 bases, with 14 bases remaining between them. The CDR3 runs 13 residues. From germline, CDR1 is GTSNPN and CDR2 SVGIG (reference sequence). CDR3 sequence reads: CACPTRGPDTQYF. The CDR3 nucleotides read TGTGCCTGCCCGACCAGGGGCCCAGATACGCAGTATTTT.

This CDR3 reads CASSLGERVDETQYF. CDR3 coding DNA: TGCGCCAGCAGCTTGGGAGAACGGGTCGACGAGACCCAGTACTTC. V usage is TRBV5-1 and J usage is TRBJ2-5; no reliable D call. V was clipped by 0 bases and J by 5 bases, with 14 bases between them. The germline V gene encodes CDR1 SGHRS and CDR2 YFSETQ. CDR3 length equals 15 residues.

This chain links TRBV7-9 with TRBJ1-3, with D unresolved. Trimming shortened V by 1 base and J by 4 bases, and 2 bases separated the two germline ends. Germline values: CDR1 SEHNR, CDR2 FQNEAQ (reference sequence). The CDR3 consists of 12 residues. This CDR3 reads CASSLGGNTIYF. CDR3 coding DNA: TGTGCCAGCAGCTTAGGGGGAAACACCATATATTTT.

This clone was observed a few times. The CDR3 bases are TGCGCCAGCAGTGTCGGAGAACCGAACACCGGGGAGCTGTTTTTT. Translation: CASSVGEPNTGELFF. The V gene is TRBV10-1, the J gene TRBJ2-2; D remains ambiguous. The CDR3 totals 15 residues. Germline CDR1 reads WNHNN; CDR2 reads SYGVQD (reference sequence). The germline V and J ends were trimmed by 4 bases and 0 bases, with 9 bases remaining between them.

This clone was seen more than once but under ten times. The J gene is TRBJ1-4, the V gene TRBV18, with D tentatively TRBD1 (6 bases). Trimming left V 3 bases short and J 5 bases short, with 13 bases between. Looked up from germline, CDR1 is KGHSH and CDR2 is LQKENI. The CDR3 runs 15 residues. CDR3 DNA: TGTGCCAGCTCACCGGTCAACAGGGTGAATGAAAAACTGTTTTTT. Encoded protein: CASSPVNRVNEKLFF.

The chain recombines TRBV10-1 with TRBJ2-7, with D perhaps matching TRBD2 (5 bases). Between the trimmed V and J ends, which lost 6 bases and 9 bases, there was a span of 15 bases. Germline V gene sequence: CDR1 WNHNN, CDR2 SYGVQD (reference sequence). The CDR3 consists of 12 residues. CDR3 DNA sequence: TGCGCCAGCAGCGAGGGTGGACGGGGGCAGTACTTC. It yields the protein CASSEGGRGQYF.

The genes are TRBV3-1 (or the pseudogene TRBV3-2) and TRBJ1-4, with D possibly matching TRBD1 (6 bases). This CDR3 spans 12 amino acids. The V gene's germline CDR1 is LGHDT and CDR2 YNNKEL (reference sequence). Trimming shortened V by 2 bases and J by 15 bases, and 13 bases separated the two germline ends. The CDR3: CASSQNTGPLFF. Here the CDR3 DNA reads TGTGCCAGCAGCCAAAATACAGGGCCTTTGTTTTTT.

This clone was recorded once. The chain has TRBV13 and TRBJ2-2; TRBD2 aligns across 10 bases. Trimming cost V 5 bases and J 7 bases; bases outside gene matches: 4. This CDR3 has 14 residues. Germline CDR1 reads PRHDT; CDR2 reads FYEKMQ (reference sequence). CDR3 sequence (DNA): TGTGCCAGCAGCATCGGACTAGCGGTCGGGGAGCTGTTTTTT. Translating gives CASSIGLAVGELFF.

J is TRBJ1-1 and V is TRBV19, with 7 bases identical to TRBD1. Per germline, CDR1 LNHDA and CDR2 SQIVND (reference sequence). Trimming took 1 base from V and 8 from J; bases not matched to a gene: 7. The CDR3 is made up of 14 amino acids. The CDR3 spells CASSIAGTATEAFF. In DNA form, the CDR3 reads TGTGCCAGTAGTATAGCCGGGACAGCGACCGAAGCTTTCTTT.

This rearrangement joins TRBV12-3 or TRBV12-4 to TRBJ2-1, with D perhaps TRBD1 (6 bases). V was pared by 6 bases and J by 9 bases, with 12 bases between. The CDR3 extends over 12 amino acids. CDR3 bases: TGTGCCAGCAGCTCCACAGGGTTTGAGCAGTTCTTC. Residues: CASSSTGFEQFF.

The chain has TRBV27 and TRBJ1-2; D unclear. The CDR3 runs 14 residues. V was cut by 4 bases and J by 2 bases, with 11 bases left in between. In germline, CDR1 is MNHEY, CDR2 SMNVEV (reference sequence). The CDR3 reads CASSSGLRNYGYTF. The CDR3 DNA reads TGTGCCAGCAGTTCCGGGCTCCGAAACTATGGCTACACCTTC.

CDR3 sequence: CASRASGTVYQETQYF. In nucleotides, the CDR3 is TGTGCCAGCAGGGCCTCCGGGACAGTATACCAAGAGACCCAGTACTTC. The chain links TRBV7-9 to TRBJ2-5, with 7 bases identical to TRBD1. Trimming took 6 bases from V and 0 from J; bases not matched to a gene: 10. The germline V gene encodes CDR1 SEHNR and CDR2 FQNEAQ (reference sequence). The CDR3 is 16 amino acids.

This chain links TRBV30 with TRBJ1-2; no clear D. Trimming took off 0 bases at V and 5 bases at J, with 7 bases between the two ends. CDR1 is GTSNPN, CDR2 SVGIG, per germline (reference sequence). The CDR3 covers 12 residues. CDR3 in DNA: TGTGCCTGGAGTGTATGGGAGTATGGCTACACCTTC. Translated: CAWSVWEYGYTF.

This clone was seen a single time. The chain has TRBV11-3 and TRBJ2-3; 7 nucleotides agree with TRBD2. The CDR3 is made up of 17 amino acids. Germline CDR1 reads SGHNT; CDR2 reads YENEEA. V was pared by 5 bases and J by 1 base, with 12 bases of the junction left unmatched. The CDR3 DNA is TGTGCCAGCAGCCGGGGGGTACTGAGCGGGGGCACAGATACGCAGTATTTT. It yields the protein CASSRGVLSGGTDTQYF.